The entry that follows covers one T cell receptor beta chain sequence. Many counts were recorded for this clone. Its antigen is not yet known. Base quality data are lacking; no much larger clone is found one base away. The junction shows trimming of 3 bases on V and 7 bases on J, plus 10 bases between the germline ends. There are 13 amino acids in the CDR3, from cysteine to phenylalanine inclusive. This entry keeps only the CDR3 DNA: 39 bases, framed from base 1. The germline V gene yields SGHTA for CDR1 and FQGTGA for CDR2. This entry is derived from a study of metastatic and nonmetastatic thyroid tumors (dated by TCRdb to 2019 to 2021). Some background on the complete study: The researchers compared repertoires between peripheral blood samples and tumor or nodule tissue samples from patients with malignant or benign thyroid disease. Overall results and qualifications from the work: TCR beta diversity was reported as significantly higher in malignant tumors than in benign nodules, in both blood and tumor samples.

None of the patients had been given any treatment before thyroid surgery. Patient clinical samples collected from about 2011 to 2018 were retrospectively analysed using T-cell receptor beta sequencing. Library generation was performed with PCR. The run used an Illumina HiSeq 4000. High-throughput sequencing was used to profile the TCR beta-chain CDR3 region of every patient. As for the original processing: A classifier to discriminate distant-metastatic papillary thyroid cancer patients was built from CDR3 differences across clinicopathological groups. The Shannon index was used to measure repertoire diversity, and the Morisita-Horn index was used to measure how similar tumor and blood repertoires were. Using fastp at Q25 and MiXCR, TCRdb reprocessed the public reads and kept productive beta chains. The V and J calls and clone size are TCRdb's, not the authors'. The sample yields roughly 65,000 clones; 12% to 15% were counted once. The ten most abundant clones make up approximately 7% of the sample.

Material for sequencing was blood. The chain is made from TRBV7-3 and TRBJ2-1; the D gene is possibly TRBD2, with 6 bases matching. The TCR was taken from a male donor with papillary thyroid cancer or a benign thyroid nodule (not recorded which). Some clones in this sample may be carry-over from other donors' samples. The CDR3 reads CASSFGTGNEQFF. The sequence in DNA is TGTGCCAGCAGCTTCGGGACTGGGAATGAGCAGTTCTTC.